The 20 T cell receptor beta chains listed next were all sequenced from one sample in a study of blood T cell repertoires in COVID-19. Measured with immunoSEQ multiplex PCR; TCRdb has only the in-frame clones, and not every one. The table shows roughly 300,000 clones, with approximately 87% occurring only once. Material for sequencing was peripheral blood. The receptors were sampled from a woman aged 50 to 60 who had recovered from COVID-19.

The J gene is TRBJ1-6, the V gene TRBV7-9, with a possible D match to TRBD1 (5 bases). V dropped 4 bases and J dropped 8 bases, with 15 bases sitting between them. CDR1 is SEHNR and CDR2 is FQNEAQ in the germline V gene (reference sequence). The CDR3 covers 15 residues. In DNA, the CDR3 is TGTGCCAGCAGCTCTTGGACGGGGGGGGATTCACCCCTCCACTTT. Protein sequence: CASSSWTGGDSPLHF.

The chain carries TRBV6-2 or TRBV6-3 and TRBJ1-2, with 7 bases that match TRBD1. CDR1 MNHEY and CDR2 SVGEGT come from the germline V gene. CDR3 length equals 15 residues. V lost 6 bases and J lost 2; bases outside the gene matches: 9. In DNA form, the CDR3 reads TGTGCCAGCAGCCGTAGACAGGGATCGAACTATGGCTACACCTTC. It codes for CASSRRQGSNYGYTF.

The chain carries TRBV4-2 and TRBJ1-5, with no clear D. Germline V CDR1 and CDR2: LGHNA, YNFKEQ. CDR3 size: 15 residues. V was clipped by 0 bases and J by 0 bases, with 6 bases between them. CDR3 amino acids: CASSQEPYSNQPQHF. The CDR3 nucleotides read TGTGCCAGCAGCCAAGAACCCTATAGCAATCAGCCCCAGCATTTT.

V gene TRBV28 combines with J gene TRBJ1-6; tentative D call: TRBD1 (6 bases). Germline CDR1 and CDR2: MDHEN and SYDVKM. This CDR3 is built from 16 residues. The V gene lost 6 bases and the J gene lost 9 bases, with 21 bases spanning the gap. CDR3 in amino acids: CASSLNRVELGSPLHF. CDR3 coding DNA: TGTGCCAGCAGCCTAAACAGGGTAGAGCTTGGTTCACCCCTCCACTTT.

CDR3 amino acids: CASSIAGAHTGVQSGEQFF. The CDR3 DNA reads TGTGCCAGTAGTATAGCCGGCGCTCACACGGGAGTACAAAGTGGGGAGCAGTTCTTC. The rearrangement uses TRBV19 and TRBJ2-1; TRBD2 is a possible D gene (6 bases). CDR3 length: 19 amino acids. Germline CDR1 LNHDA, CDR2 SQIVND (reference sequence). Trimming took 1 base from V and 10 from J, leaving 29 bases between them.

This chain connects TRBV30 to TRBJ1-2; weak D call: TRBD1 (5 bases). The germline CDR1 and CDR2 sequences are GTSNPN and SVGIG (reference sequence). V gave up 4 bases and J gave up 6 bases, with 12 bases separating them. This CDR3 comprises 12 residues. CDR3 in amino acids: CAWIGGENGYTF. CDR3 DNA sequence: TGTGCCTGGATCGGGGGAGAAAATGGCTACACCTTC.

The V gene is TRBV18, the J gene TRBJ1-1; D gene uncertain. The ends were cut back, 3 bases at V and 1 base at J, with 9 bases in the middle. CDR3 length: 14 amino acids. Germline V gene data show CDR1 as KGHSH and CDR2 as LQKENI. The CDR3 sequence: CASSPARENTEAFF. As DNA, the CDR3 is TGTGCCAGCTCACCCGCCCGCGAGAACACTGAAGCTTTCTTT.

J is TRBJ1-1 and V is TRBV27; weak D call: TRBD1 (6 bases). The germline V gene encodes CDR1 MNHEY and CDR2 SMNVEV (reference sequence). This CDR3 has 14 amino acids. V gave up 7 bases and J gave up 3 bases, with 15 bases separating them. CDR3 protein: CASNKGVGDTEAFF. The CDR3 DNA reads TGTGCCAGCAATAAGGGGGTTGGCGACACTGAAGCTTTCTTT.

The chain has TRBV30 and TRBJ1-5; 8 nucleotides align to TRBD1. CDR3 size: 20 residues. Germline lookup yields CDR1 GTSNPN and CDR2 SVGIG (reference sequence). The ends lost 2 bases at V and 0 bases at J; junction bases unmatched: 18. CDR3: CAWSPRGGQGPFLSNQPQHF. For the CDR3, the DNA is TGTGCCTGGAGTCCCCGTGGTGGACAGGGCCCCTTTCTTAGCAATCAGCCCCAGCATTTT. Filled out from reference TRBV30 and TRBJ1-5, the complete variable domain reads SQTIHQWPATLVQPVGSPLSLECTVEGTSNPNLYWYRQAAGRGLQLLFYSVGIGQISSEVPQNLSASRPQDRQFILSSKKLLLSDSGFYLCAWSPRGGQGPFLSNQPQHFGDGTRLSIL.

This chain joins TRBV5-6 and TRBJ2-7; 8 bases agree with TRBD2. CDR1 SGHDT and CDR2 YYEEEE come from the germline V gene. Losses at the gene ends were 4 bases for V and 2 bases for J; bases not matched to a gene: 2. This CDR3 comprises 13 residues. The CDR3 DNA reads TGTGCCAGCAGCCCGGGACTAGCCTACGAGCAGTACTTC. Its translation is CASSPGLAYEQYF.

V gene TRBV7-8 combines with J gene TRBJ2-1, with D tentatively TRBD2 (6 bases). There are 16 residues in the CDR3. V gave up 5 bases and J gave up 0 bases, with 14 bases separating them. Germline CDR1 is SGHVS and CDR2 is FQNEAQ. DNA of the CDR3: TGTGCCAGCAGCGTTCTAGCGTATAGCTCCTACAATGAGCAGTTCTTC. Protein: CASSVLAYSSYNEQFF.

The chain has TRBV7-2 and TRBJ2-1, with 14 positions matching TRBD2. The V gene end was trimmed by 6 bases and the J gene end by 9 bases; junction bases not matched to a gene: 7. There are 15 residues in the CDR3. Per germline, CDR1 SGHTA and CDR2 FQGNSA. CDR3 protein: CASRRLAGGHLEQFF. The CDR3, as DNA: TGTGCCAGCAGACGACTAGCGGGGGGGCATCTTGAGCAGTTCTTC.

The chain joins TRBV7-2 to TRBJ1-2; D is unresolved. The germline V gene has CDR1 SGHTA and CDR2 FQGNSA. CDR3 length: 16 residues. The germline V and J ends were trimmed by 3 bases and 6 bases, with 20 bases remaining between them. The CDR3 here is CASSFSTQPWENGYTF. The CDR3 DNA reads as TGTGCCAGCAGCTTTTCCACACAACCCTGGGAGAATGGCTACACCTTC.

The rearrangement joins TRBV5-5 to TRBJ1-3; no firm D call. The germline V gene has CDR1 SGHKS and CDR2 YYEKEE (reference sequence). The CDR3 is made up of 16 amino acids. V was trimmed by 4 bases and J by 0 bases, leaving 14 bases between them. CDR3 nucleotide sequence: TGTGCCAGCAGCCCCCAGGTGGGCAGCTCTGGAAACACCATATATTTT. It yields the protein CASSPQVGSSGNTIYF.

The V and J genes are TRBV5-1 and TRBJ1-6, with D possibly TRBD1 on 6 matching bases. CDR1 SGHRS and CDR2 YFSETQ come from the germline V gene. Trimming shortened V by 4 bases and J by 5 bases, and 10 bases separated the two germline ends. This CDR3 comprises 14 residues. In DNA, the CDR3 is TGCGCCAGCAGCCGGACAGAGCATAATTCACCCCTCCACTTT. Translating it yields CASSRTEHNSPLHF.

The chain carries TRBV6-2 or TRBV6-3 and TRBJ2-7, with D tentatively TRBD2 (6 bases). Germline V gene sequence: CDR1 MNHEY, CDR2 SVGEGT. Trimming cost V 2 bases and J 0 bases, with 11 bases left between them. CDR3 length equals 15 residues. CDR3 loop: CASSYVGLPSYEQYF. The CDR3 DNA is TGTGCCAGCAGTTACGTGGGACTCCCCTCCTACGAGCAGTACTTC.

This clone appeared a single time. The CDR3 nucleotides read TGCGCCAGCAGCCAAGATCTGGGACTTCTCATTCAGTACTTC. This translates into CASSQDLGLLIQYF. The rearrangement joins TRBV4-3 to TRBJ2-4; possibly TRBD2 for D (6 bases). The CDR3 length is 14 residues. V lost 0 bases, J lost 9 bases, and 12 bases lay in between. Germline CDR1 reads LGHNA; CDR2 reads YSLEER.

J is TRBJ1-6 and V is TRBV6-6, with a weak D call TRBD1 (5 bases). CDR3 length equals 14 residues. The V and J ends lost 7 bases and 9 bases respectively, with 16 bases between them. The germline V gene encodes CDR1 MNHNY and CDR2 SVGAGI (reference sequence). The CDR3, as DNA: TGTGCCAGCAACAGAGACAGATCCCTTTCACCCCTCCACTTT. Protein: CASNRDRSLSPLHF.

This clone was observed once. DNA of the CDR3: TGCGCCAGCAGCTCCTCGATCGGGAATGGTTCACCCCTCCACTTT. This translates into CASSSSIGNGSPLHF. V and J are TRBV5-1 and TRBJ1-6; D call uncertain. Trimming removed 3 bases at V and 9 bases at J, with 16 bases between. CDR3 length: 15 residues. The germline V gene has CDR1 SGHRS and CDR2 YFSETQ.

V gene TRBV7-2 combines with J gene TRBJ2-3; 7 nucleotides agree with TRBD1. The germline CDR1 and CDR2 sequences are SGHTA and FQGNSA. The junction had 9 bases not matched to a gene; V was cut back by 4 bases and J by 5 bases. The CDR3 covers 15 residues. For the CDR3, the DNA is TGTGCCAGCAGCTCCAAGACAGGGTTGAGAGATACGCAGTATTTT. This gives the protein CASSSKTGLRDTQYF.